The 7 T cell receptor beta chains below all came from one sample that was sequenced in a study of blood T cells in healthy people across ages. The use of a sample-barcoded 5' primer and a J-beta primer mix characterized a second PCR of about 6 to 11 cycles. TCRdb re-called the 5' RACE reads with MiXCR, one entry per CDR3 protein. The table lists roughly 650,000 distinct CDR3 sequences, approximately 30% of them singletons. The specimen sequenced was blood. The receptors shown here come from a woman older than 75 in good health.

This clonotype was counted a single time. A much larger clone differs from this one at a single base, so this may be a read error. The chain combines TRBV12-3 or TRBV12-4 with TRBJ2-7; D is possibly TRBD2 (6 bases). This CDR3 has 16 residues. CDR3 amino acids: CASSLTGVKNSCEQYF. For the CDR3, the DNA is TGTGCCAGCAGTTTAACGGGGGTCAAAAACTCCTGCGAGCAGTACTTC.

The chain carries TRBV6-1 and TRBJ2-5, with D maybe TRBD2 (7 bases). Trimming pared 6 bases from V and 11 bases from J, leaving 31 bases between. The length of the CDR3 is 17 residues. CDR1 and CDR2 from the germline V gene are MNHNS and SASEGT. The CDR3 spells CASSVRGLGGGPTEQYF. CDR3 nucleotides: TGTGCCAGCAGCGTCCGAGGCCTTGGGGGGGGGCCCACGGAGCAGTACTTC.

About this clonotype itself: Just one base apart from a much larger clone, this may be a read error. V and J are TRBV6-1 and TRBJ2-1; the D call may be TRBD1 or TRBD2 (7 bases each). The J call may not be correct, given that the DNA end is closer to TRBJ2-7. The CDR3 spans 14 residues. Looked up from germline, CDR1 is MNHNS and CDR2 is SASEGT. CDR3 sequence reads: CANRQGGSYNEQYF. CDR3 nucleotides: TGTGCCAACCGACAGGGAGGGTCCTACAATGAGCAGTACTTC.

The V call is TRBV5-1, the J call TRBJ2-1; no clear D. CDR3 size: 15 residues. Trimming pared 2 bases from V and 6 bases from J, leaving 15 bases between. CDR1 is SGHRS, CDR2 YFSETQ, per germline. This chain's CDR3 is CASSLLSTTLNEQFF. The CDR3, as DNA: TGCGCCAGCAGCTTACTTTCTACGACGCTCAATGAGCAGTTCTTC. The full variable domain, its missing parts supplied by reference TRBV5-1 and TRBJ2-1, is KAGVTQTPRYLIKTRGQQVTLSCSPISGHRSVSWYQQTPGQGLQFLFEYFSETQRNKGNFPGRFSGRQFSNSRSEMNVSTLELGDSALYLCASSLLSTTLNEQFFGPGTRLTVL.

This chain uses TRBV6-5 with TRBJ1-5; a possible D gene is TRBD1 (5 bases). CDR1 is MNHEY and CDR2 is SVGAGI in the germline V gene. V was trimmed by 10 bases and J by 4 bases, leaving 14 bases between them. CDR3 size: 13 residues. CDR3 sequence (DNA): TGTGCCACCAGGGCGGGGGGAAATCAGCCCCAGCATTTT. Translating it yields CATRAGGNQPQHF.

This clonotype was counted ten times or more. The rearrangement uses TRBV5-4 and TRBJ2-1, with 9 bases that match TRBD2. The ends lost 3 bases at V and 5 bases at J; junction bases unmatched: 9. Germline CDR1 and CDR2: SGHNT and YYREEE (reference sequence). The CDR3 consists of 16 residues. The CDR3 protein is CASSSGGGDANNEQFF. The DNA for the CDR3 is TGTGCCAGCAGCTCCGGCGGGGGGGACGCCAACAATGAGCAGTTCTTC.

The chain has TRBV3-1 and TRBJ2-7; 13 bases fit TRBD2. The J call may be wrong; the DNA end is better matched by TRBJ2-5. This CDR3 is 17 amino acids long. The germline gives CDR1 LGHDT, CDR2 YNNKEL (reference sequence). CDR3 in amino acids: CASGPLTSGGALETQYF. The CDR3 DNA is TGTGCCAGCGGCCCACTTACTAGCGGGGGGGCCCTAGAGACCCAGTACTTC.